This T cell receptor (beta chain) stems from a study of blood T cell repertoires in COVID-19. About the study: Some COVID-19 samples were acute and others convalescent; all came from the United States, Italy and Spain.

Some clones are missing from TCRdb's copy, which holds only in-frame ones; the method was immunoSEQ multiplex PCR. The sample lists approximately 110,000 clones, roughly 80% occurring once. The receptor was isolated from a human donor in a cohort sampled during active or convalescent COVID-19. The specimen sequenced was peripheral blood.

The CDR3 bases are TGTGCCAGTAGTATTCAAGGACAGGGCTACGAGCAGTACTTC. Translated, it gives CASSIQGQGYEQYF. The J gene is TRBJ2-7, the V gene TRBV19; TRBD1 agrees at 8 bases. The trim removed 3 bases at V and 3 bases at J, leaving 4 bases unmatched. Germline CDR1 is LNHDA and CDR2 is SQIVND (reference sequence). The CDR3 totals 14 residues.